This T cell receptor beta chain was documented in a study of blood T cell repertoires in COVID-19. Authors' processing steps: Amplified reference gene primers provided the basis for estimating nucleated cell counts. Assay: immunoSEQ multiplex PCR; the TCRdb copy retains only in-frame clones and omits some. V, J and clone size derive from that table, while D and trimming were established from the DNA sequence. The table shows around 26,000 clones, with approximately 92% occurring only once. In germline, CDR1 is SQVTM, CDR2 ANQGSEA. This CDR3 spans 13 amino acids. V shed 4 bases and J shed 5 bases, with 15 bases lying between them.

Sequenced input: peripheral blood. The gene calls are TRBV29-1 and TRBJ2-7; D not certain. The sequence came from a human donor in a cohort sampled during active COVID-19. The CDR3 nucleotides read TGCAGCGTTGCTTGGTCCTCAACTCACGAGCAGTACTTC. Translation gives CSVAWSSTHEQYF.